The 9 T cell receptor beta chains given below trace back to one sample, sequenced in a study of blood T cell repertoires in COVID-19. The method was immunoSEQ multiplex PCR; TCRdb's version includes in-frame clones alone and lacks a portion of them. In the table there are fewer than 65,000 clones, 79% of which are singletons. What was sequenced was peripheral blood. The receptors were sampled from a man in his 70s with acute or convalescent COVID-19.

The J gene is TRBJ1-1, the V gene TRBV29-1, with D unresolved. The ends were cut back, 3 bases at V and 6 bases at J, with 17 bases in the middle. CDR1 and CDR2 from the germline V gene are SQVTM and ANQGSEA. This CDR3 contains 14 residues. In DNA form, the CDR3 reads TGCAGCGTTGATCTAGGGAGTGGGAGGGCTGAAGCTTTCTTT. Translation: CSVDLGSGRAEAFF.

This clone has just a few counts. The chain carries TRBV5-1 and TRBJ1-2; 9 bases are shared with TRBD1. The germline gives CDR1 SGHRS, CDR2 YFSETQ. V shed 4 bases, J shed 5 bases, and the junction held 6 bases outside the gene matches. This CDR3 is built from 14 residues. Here the CDR3 DNA reads TGCGCCAGCAGCCCACAGGGACAGGGTTATGGCTACACCTTC. Translation gives CASSPQGQGYGYTF.

The CDR3 bases are TGTGCCAGCAGTGTCTCGGGGGGGCGAGGCACCGGGGAGCTGTTTTTT. It translates to CASSVSGGRGTGELFF. The rearrangement uses TRBV6-6 and TRBJ2-2; TRBD2 aligns across 8 bases. Germline CDR1 MNHNY, CDR2 SVGAGI (reference sequence). This CDR3 comprises 16 residues. The junction had 9 bases not matched to a gene; V was cut back by 5 bases and J by 4 bases.

V and J are TRBV19 and TRBJ2-5; 12 bases are a match to TRBD2. V shed 7 bases and J 5 bases; nucleotides not matched to a gene: 8. Germline CDR1 and CDR2: LNHDA and SQIVND (reference sequence). This CDR3 has 15 amino acids. CDR3 DNA: TGTGCCAGTATGGTTAGACTAGCGGGAGTTGAGACCCAGTACTTC. Encoded protein: CASMVRLAGVETQYF. The full variable domain, its missing parts supplied by reference TRBV19 and TRBJ2-5, is DGGITQSPKYLFRKEGQNVTLSCEQNLNHDAMYWYRQDPGQGLRLIYYSQIVNDFQKGDIAEGYSVSREKKESFPLTVTSAQKNPTAFYLCASMVRLAGVETQYFGPGTRLLVL.

J is TRBJ2-5 and V is TRBV6-5; 10 bases are shared with TRBD2. The CDR3 contains 13 residues. V was clipped by 7 bases and J by 3 bases; unmatched bases: 2. Germline V gene sequence: CDR1 MNHEY, CDR2 SVGAGI. DNA of the CDR3: TGTGCCAGCACTAGCGGGGGCGAAGAGACCCAGTACTTC. Encoded protein: CASTSGGEETQYF.

This clone was recorded only once. The genes are TRBV6-5 and TRBJ2-7; TRBD1 matches at 8 bases. CDR3 length equals 14 residues. J gave up 1 base and V 6 bases, and 5 bases lay outside the gene matches. Germline V gives CDR1 MNHEY, CDR2 SVGAGI. The CDR3 loop is CASRTGGSSYEQYF. CDR3 DNA sequence: TGTGCCAGCAGAACAGGGGGGAGTTCCTACGAGCAGTACTTC.

The chain links TRBV13 to TRBJ1-1; tentatively, D is TRBD1 (5 bases). There are 15 residues in the CDR3. V gave up 0 bases and J gave up 2 bases, with 10 bases separating them. Germline CDR1 reads PRHDT; CDR2 reads FYEKMQ (reference sequence). This chain's CDR3 is CASSLGRGGNTEAFF. The CDR3, as DNA: TGTGCCAGCAGCTTAGGCCGGGGGGGAAACACTGAAGCTTTCTTT.

This clone appeared many times. Other DNA variants within this sample encode the same CDR3. This chain connects TRBV19 to TRBJ1-5; TRBD1 might be the D (6 bases). Trimming shortened V by 5 bases and J by 2 bases, and 10 bases separated the two germline ends. The CDR3 loop spans 14 amino acids. Germline V gene lookup returns CDR1 LNHDA and CDR2 SQIVND (reference sequence). This CDR3 reads CASSFPGGNQPQHF. Written as DNA, the CDR3 is TGTGCCAGTAGTTTCCCAGGGGGCAATCAGCCCCAGCATTTT.

This chain links TRBV6-1 with TRBJ1-3, with D hard to call. CDR1 is MNHNS and CDR2 is SASEGT in the germline V gene. V was shortened by 3 bases and J by 0 bases, with 6 bases between the two germline ends. The CDR3 spans 14 residues. CDR3: CASSEDFSGNTIYF. CDR3 bases: TGTGCCAGCAGTGAGGACTTCTCTGGAAACACCATATATTTT.